Listed below are T cell receptor beta chains from one sample, sequenced in a study of T cells in Graves' hyperthyroidism and ophthalmopathy. TCRdb reanalysed the multiplex PCR reads using MiXCR and keeps one entry per CDR3 protein. The profile shows about 410,000 distinct CDR3 sequences, over 12% of them singletons. Sequenced: blood. These receptors were collected from a man between 18 and 29 years old with Graves' ophthalmopathy. Both conserved end residues are part of each CDR3. The D gene is left open where the match is weak. Size tells how often a clone was seen (once, few, many) or the class of an expanded clone, and some rows leave it out.

cdr3_nt cdr3_aa clone_size j_call d_call v_call
TGCAGTGCTGACGGGAGGATCTCCTACGAGCAGTACTTC CSADGRISYEQYF many TRBJ2-7 TRBD2 TRBV20-1
TGTGCCAGTAGACTAGAGATGGCAGATACGCAGCATTTT CASRLEMADTQHF once TRBJ1-5 . TRBV19
TGTGCCAGCAGCTTAACCCAACGCCCGGAGGATACGCAGTATTTT CASSLTQRPEDTQYF many TRBJ2-3 . TRBV7-9
TGCAGCGGGCTAGGGTCGGCGAACCAAGAGACCCAGTACTTC CSGLGSANQETQYF many TRBJ2-5 . TRBV29-1
TGCGCCAGCAGCATTCAGGGGGCGAACACCGGGGAGCTGTTTTTT CASSIQGANTGELFF many TRBJ2-2 TRBD1 TRBV5-1
TGTGCCAGCAGCCCCGGACAGCTCTATGGCTACACCTTC CASSPGQLYGYTF many TRBJ1-2 . TRBV13
TGCAGTGCTAGACCCCCGGGGACAGGGGGGGGTTTCTTT CSARPPGTGGGFF many TRBJ1-1 TRBD1 TRBV20-1
TGTGCCAGCAGCCATGGGTTAGGGTCCTACGAGCAGTACTTC CASSHGLGSYEQYF . TRBJ2-7 . TRBV3-1
TGCAGTGCTAGAGGGTTGGGGACTAGCGTTCCCACTAGCACAGATACGCAGTATTTT CSARGLGTSVPTSTDTQYF few TRBJ2-3 TRBD2 TRBV20-1
TGCAGTGCGCTATTCAGCACAGATACGCAGTATTTT CSALFSTDTQYF . TRBJ2-3 . TRBV20-1
TGCGCCAGCAGCTTGGCGGAGGGAGGAACCGGGGAGCTGTTTTTT CASSLAEGGTGELFF many TRBJ2-2 . TRBV5-1
TGTGCCAGTCTCAGGGGAGGGAGGTCCTACGAGCAGTACTTC CASLRGGRSYEQYF many TRBJ2-7 . TRBV12-3/TRBV12-4
TGTGCCAGCGAGCAGGGAACGGCGTGGAGCACAGATACGCAGTATTTT CASEQGTAWSTDTQYF many TRBJ2-3 . TRBV2
TGTGCCACCAGCAGAGCGACAGGGGGCTTGGGCTATGGCTACACCTTC CATSRATGGLGYGYTF many TRBJ1-2 TRBD1 TRBV15
TGCAGTGCCGTAGACAGGACTGGAAACACCATATATTTT CSAVDRTGNTIYF . TRBJ1-3 . TRBV20-1
TGTGCCAGCAGCTTAGGGGGGACAGGGGGTAACACTGAAGCTTTCTTT CASSLGGTGGNTEAFF many TRBJ1-1 TRBD1 TRBV11-2
TGCGCCAGCAGCTCTATGGGGAGGCAGCGGGAGACCCCTACCCCAGATACGCAGTATTTT CASSSMGRQRETPTPDTQYF many TRBJ2-3 TRBD2 TRBV5-1
TGTGCCACCAGCAGAGAAGCGGGAGCCCTCAATGAGCAGTTCTTC CATSREAGALNEQFF many TRBJ2-1 TRBD2 TRBV15
TGTGCCTGGAGTTTGGACAGAAATGAAAAACTGTTTTTT CAWSLDRNEKLFF . TRBJ1-4 . TRBV30
TGCGCCAGCAGTGAATCCTTACCGGGACAGCATAACTATGGCTACACCTTC CASSESLPGQHNYGYTF . TRBJ1-2 TRBD1 TRBV10-2
TGCAGTGCTATGGGACTAGCGGGAGTACAAGGCTACGAGCAGTACTTC CSAMGLAGVQGYEQYF many TRBJ2-7 TRBD2 TRBV20-1
TGCGCCAGCAGCTTGGTCGGACTAGATTCGGGGGGCTACACCTTC CASSLVGLDSGGYTF many TRBJ1-2 . TRBV5-1
TGTGCCAGCAGTGAAAACGGGAACACTGAAGCTTTCTTT CASSENGNTEAFF many TRBJ1-1 . TRBV6-1
TGTGCCAGCAGTTACTCCCTTGGGACAGGGGGACCCGCTAACTATGGCTACACCTTC CASSYSLGTGGPANYGYTF many TRBJ1-2 TRBD1 TRBV6-5
TGCGCCAGCAGCCTAGAGGACAGGGGAGAGACCCAGTACTTC CASSLEDRGETQYF . TRBJ2-5 TRBD1 TRBV4-1
TGTGCCATCAGTGAGTCACCCCCGGGCGAGCAGTACTTC CAISESPPGEQYF . TRBJ2-7 . TRBV10-3
TGTGCCAGCAGCTCCACTTACGCTAGCACAGATACGCAGTATTTT CASSSTYASTDTQYF many TRBJ2-3 . TRBV7-2
TGTGCCAGCGAGTGGGGGAACACTGAAGCTTTCTTT CASEWGNTEAFF many TRBJ1-1 . TRBV12-3/TRBV12-4
TGTGCCAGTAGTGCGGGGGGGGCCACTGAAGCTTTCTTT CASSAGGATEAFF . TRBJ1-1 . TRBV19
TGCAGCGCTACCCTAGCGGGAGGACGTGAGCAGTACTTC CSATLAGGREQYF many TRBJ2-7 TRBD2 TRBV29-1
TGTGCCACCAGTCCCCCAAATGGGGAAAACACTGAAGCTTTCTTT CATSPPNGENTEAFF many TRBJ1-1 . TRBV24-1
TGTGCCAGCAGCCCAAGACTAGCTGCCGAAGAGACCCAGTACTTC CASSPRLAAEETQYF . TRBJ2-5 TRBD2 TRBV7-9
TGTGCCAGCAGCGTCGGGACCTCAGAGACCCAGTACTTC CASSVGTSETQYF many TRBJ2-5 . TRBV11-2
TGTGCCAGCAGTTTTCTTGGACAGGGAGGGACTGAAGCTTTCTTT CASSFLGQGGTEAFF many TRBJ1-1 TRBD1 TRBV28
TGTGCCACCAGTGAAGGGAATGGCAATCAGCCCCAGCATTTT CATSEGNGNQPQHF . TRBJ1-5 . TRBV24-1
TGCGCCAGCACCTTAACAGATCCGGGACAGGGGGCTGGGGCCAACGTCCTGACTTTC CASTLTDPGQGAGANVLTF few TRBJ2-6 TRBD1 TRBV5-1
TGTGCCAGCAGCTCAACCGTGGCTAGCGGGCTGAATACGCAGTATTTT CASSSTVASGLNTQYF many TRBJ2-3 TRBD2 TRBV7-9
TGCAGTGCTAGCTCCGGGACAGCCTCCTGCGAGCAGTACTTC CSASSGTASCEQYF . TRBJ2-7 TRBD1 TRBV20-1
TGTGCCAGCAGCGTAGCTGGAGGGGAGCGGGGCTACACCTTC CASSVAGGERGYTF many TRBJ1-2 . TRBV9
TGCAGTGCTGAACGGTGGACTAACTATGGCTACACCTTC CSAERWTNYGYTF . TRBJ1-2 . TRBV20-1
TGCAGTGCCCTCTACACGTCCTATGGCTACACCTTC CSALYTSYGYTF few TRBJ1-2 . TRBV20-1
TGTGCCAGCAGCTTAAGTCGCACGGGGAACACTGAAGCTTTCTTT CASSLSRTGNTEAFF . TRBJ1-1 . TRBV7-9